Shown below are 8 T cell receptor beta chains from a single sample sequenced in a study of beta chain features in type 1 diabetes. cDNA synthesis used the whole RNA isolate, giving expressed TCRB sequences. The protocol was immunoSEQ multiplex PCR, while the TCRdb copy is restricted to in-frame clones and leaves out a portion. There are around 340,000 clones in the sample; roughly 21% occur only once, and around 0.04% lies in the top ten. Material: naive CD4+ T cells from blood. Source of these receptors: a woman younger than 30 in good health.

A few counts support this clone. The chain links TRBV7-2 to TRBJ2-5; no reliable D call. This CDR3 has 13 amino acids. CDR1 is SGHTA, CDR2 FQGNSA, per germline. V shed 1 base and J shed 2 bases, with 5 bases lying between them. The CDR3 bases are TGTGCCAGCAGCTTAGTCCTACAAGAGACCCAGTACTTC. Its protein product is CASSLVLQETQYF.

The chain has TRBV6-6 and TRBJ1-1; 9 bases are a match to TRBD1. V was clipped by 8 bases and J by 5 bases; unmatched bases: 9. Looked up from germline, CDR1 is MNHNY and CDR2 is SVGAGI (reference sequence). The CDR3 length is 14 residues. DNA for the CDR3: TGTGCCAGCGGACCGACAGGGGGAAGAACTGAAGCTTTCTTT. This translates into CASGPTGGRTEAFF.

The chain combines TRBV19 with TRBJ2-7; TRBD1 is a possible D gene (5 bases). The germline gives CDR1 LNHDA, CDR2 SQIVND (reference sequence). V lost 7 bases to trimming and J lost 2 bases, with 18 bases between them. The CDR3 covers 15 residues. In DNA, the CDR3 is TGTGCCAGTAACCCCAGTGTAGGGGTACCCTACGAGCAGTACTTC. It encodes CASNPSVGVPYEQYF.

The rearrangement links TRBV7-9 to TRBJ2-3; 7 bases line up with TRBD2. J lost 3 bases, V lost 1 base, and 4 bases had no gene match. Germline assignment: CDR1 SEHNR and CDR2 FQNEAQ (reference sequence). The CDR3 contains 15 residues. The chain's CDR3 is CASSLERTRTDTQYF. In DNA, the CDR3 is TGTGCCAGCAGCTTAGAACGGACTAGAACAGATACGCAGTATTTT.

The V call is TRBV2, the J call TRBJ2-7; perhaps TRBD1 as D (8 bases). The CDR3 runs 14 residues. Trimming stripped 6 bases from V and 4 bases from J, with 16 bases between. Germline lookup yields CDR1 SNHLY and CDR2 FYNNEI. CDR3 sequence (DNA): TGTGCCAGCAGAGGACAGGGAGGGCCTTACGAGCAGTACTTC. Encoded protein: CASRGQGGPYEQYF.

This clone turned up a few times. The chain is built from TRBV7-2 and TRBJ2-7; D might be TRBD2 (6 bases). This CDR3 is 13 amino acids long. The V gene lost 5 bases and the J gene lost 3 bases, with 11 bases spanning the gap. CDR1 is SGHTA, CDR2 FQGNSA, per germline. In DNA form, the CDR3 reads TGTGCCAGCAGCGACCCGCGGGGCTACGAGCAGTACTTC. Protein product: CASSDPRGYEQYF.

The genes are TRBV30 and TRBJ2-5, with TRBD2 matching 9 bases. The CDR3 length is 17 residues. Looked up from germline, CDR1 is GTSNPN and CDR2 is SVGIG (reference sequence). V shed 2 bases and J 7 bases; nucleotides not matched to a gene: 17. As DNA, the CDR3 is TGTGCCTGGAGTATCGCCTGGGCGGGAGGGTCCCCAGGGACCCAGTACTTC. The encoded protein is CAWSIAWAGGSPGTQYF.

This chain joins TRBV19 and TRBJ2-4, with TRBD1 identical over 7 bases. There are 14 residues in the CDR3. In germline, CDR1 is LNHDA, CDR2 SQIVND (reference sequence). The V and J ends lost 5 bases and 5 bases, in that order; junction bases with no gene match: 6. The CDR3 region is CASSSIGQENIQYF. CDR3 DNA sequence: TGTGCCAGTAGTTCGATAGGACAGGAAAACATTCAGTACTTC.